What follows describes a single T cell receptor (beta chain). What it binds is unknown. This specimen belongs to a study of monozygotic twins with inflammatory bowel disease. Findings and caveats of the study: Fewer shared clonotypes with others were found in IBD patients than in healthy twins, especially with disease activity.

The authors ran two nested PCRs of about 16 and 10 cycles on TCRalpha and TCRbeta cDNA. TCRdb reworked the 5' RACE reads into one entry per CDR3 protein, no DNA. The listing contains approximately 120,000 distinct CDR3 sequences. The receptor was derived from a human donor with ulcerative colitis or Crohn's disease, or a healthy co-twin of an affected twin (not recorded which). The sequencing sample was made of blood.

This chain's CDR3 is CSARVVGGETQYF. The rearrangement links TRBV20-1 to TRBJ2-5; absent DNA, TCRdb's TRBD1 call cannot be checked. CDR1 is DFQATT, CDR2 SNEGSKA, per germline (reference sequence). This CDR3 comprises 13 residues.